This T cell receptor (beta chain) was captured by sequencing in a study of T cell repertoires in cytomegalovirus infection (dated by TCRdb to between 2017 and 2020). For context, the study as a whole: Donor HLA type was relevant to the analysis, as public TCR beta signatures indicated carriage of CMV infection together with the matching HLA type.

The sequencer listed for this sample is Illumina HiSeq 1500. In TCRdb, the public reads were trimmed at Q25 with fastp and aligned with MiXCR, with productive beta chains retained. Each entry merges the rows of one CDR3 protein and shows their most common DNA and genes. This sample holds almost 500,000 distinct CDR3 sequences; approximately 10% were observed only once. Roughly 10% of the sample belongs to the ten largest clones. Broader findings and caveats from the paper: The ex vivo response was dominated by HLA-C-restricted CMV-specific TCR beta clonotypes, which also provided the single most frequent clonotype in two of eight donors. Carriers of CMV infection plus the relevant HLA type were discriminated by the cumulative frequency of public TCR beta family members in the study cohort and in an independent approximately 350-donor cohort.

The CDR1 and CDR2 encoded by the germline V gene are SGDLS and YYNGEE. Unmatched junction bases come to 13, with V trimmed by 3 bases and J by 5 bases. The CDR3 sequence runs 16 residues, both termini included. Only the CDR3 DNA is retained, 48 bases long and in frame from the first base. About this clonotype: Its recognized antigen is unknown. It may be a read error: a sequence one base away is much more abundant. Because it lacks the conserved phenylalanine or tryptophan at the end, this CDR3 is likely a read error.

This TCR was sampled from a human donor in good health (CMV status not recorded). Some clones in this sample may be carry-over from other donors' samples. Source material: PBMCs. The rearrangement combines TRBV9 with TRBJ1-1; 7 bases in the middle match TRBD1. The nucleotide sequence is given as TGTGCCAGCAGCGGCGAAGGGGGCAGGAGGAAAACTGAAGCTTTCTCT. The resulting protein is CASSGEGGRRKTEAFS.